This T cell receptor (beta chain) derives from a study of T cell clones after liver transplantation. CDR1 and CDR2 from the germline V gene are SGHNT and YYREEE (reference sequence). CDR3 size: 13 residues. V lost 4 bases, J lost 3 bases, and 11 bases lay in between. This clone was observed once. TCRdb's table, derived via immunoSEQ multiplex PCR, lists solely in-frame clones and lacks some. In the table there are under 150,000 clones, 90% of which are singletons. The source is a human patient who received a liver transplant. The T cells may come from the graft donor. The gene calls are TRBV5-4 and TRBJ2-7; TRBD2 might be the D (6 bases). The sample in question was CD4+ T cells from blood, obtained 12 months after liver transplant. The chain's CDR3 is CASSMGGIYEQYF. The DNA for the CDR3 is TGTGCCAGCAGCATGGGGGGTATCTACGAGCAGTACTTC.